The following is a T cell receptor beta chain sequence with its context. The germline CDR1 and CDR2 sequences are MNHNY and SVGAGI (reference sequence). The length of the CDR3 is 13 residues. The germline V and J ends were trimmed by 6 bases and 0 bases, with 9 bases remaining between them. These data belong to a study of blood T cell repertoires in COVID-19. As for the study in general: The United States, Italy and Spain supplied acute and convalescent COVID-19 samples. The cDNA or gDNA used as material had been derived from T cells, B-cell-depleted T cells, or PBMCs.

TCRdb's table, derived via immunoSEQ multiplex PCR, lists solely in-frame clones and lacks some. In the table there are 70,000 to 90,000 clones, 65% to 90% of which are singletons. The J gene is TRBJ2-7, the V gene TRBV6-6; TRBD1 might be the D (5 bases). The TCR originated in a man in his 60s with acute or convalescent COVID-19. Specimen: peripheral blood. The CDR3 coding sequence is TGTGCCAGCAGCCCAGGGAACTCCTACGAGCAGTACTTC. Protein sequence: CASSPGNSYEQYF.